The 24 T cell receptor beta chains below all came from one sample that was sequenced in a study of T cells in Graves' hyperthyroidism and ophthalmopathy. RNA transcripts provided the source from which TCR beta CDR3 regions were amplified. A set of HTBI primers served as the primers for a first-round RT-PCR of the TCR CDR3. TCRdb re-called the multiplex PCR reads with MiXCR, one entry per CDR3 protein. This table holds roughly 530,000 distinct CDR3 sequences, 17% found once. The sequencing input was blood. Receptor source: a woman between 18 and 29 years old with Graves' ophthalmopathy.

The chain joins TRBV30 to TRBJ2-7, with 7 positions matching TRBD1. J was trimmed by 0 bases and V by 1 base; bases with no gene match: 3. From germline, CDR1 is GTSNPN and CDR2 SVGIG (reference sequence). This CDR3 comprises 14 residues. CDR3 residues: CAWSGGQISYEQYF. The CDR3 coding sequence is TGTGCCTGGAGTGGGGGACAGATCTCCTACGAGCAGTACTTC.

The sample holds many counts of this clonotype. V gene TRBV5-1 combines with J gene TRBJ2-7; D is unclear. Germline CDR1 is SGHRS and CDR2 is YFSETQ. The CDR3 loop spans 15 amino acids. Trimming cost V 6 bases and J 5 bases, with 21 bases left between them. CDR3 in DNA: TGCGCCAGCAAAATCGACCCCCATGGTCTAAACGAGCAGTACTTC. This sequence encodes CASKIDPHGLNEQYF. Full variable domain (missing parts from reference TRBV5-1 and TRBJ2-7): KAGVTQTPRYLIKTRGQQVTLSCSPISGHRSVSWYQQTPGQGLQFLFEYFSETQRNKGNFPGRFSGRQFSNSRSEMNVSTLELGDSALYLCASKIDPHGLNEQYFGPGTRLTVT.

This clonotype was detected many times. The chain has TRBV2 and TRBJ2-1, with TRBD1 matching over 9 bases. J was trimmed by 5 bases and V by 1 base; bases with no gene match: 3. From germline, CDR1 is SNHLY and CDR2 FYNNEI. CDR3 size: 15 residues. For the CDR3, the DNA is TGTGCCAGCAGTGAAGTAGGACAGGGGAACAATGAGCAGTTCTTC. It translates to CASSEVGQGNNEQFF.

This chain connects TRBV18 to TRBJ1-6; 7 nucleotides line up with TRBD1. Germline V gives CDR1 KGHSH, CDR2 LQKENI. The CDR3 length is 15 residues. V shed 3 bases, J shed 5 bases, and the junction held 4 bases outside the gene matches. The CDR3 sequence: CASSPSRGDNSPLHF. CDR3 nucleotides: TGTGCCAGCTCACCTTCCAGGGGGGATAATTCACCCCTCCACTTT.

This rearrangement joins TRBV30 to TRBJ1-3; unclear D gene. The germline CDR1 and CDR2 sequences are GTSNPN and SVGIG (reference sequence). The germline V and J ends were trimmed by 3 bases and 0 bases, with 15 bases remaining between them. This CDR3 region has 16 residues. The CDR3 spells CAWSRGGLSSGNTIYF. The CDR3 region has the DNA TGTGCCTGGAGCCGGGGAGGGTTGAGCTCTGGAAACACCATATATTTT.

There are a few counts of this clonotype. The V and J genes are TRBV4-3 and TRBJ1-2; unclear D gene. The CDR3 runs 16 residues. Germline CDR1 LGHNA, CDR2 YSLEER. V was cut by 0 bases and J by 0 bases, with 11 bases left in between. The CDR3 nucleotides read TGCGCCAGCAGCCAAGATCTCTTGGCAGCTAACTATGGCTACACCTTC. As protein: CASSQDLLAANYGYTF.

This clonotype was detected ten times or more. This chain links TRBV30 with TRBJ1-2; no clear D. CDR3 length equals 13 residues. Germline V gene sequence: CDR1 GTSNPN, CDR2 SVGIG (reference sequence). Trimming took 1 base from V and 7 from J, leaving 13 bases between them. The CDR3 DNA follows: TGTGCCTGGAGTGCCCTCTGGTTCGGTGGCTACACCTTC. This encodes CAWSALWFGGYTF. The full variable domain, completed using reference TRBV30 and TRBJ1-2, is SQTIHQWPATLVQPVGSPLSLECTVEGTSNPNLYWYRQAAGRGLQLLFYSVGIGQISSEVPQNLSASRPQDRQFILSSKKLLLSDSGFYLCAWSALWFGGYTFGSGTRLTVV.

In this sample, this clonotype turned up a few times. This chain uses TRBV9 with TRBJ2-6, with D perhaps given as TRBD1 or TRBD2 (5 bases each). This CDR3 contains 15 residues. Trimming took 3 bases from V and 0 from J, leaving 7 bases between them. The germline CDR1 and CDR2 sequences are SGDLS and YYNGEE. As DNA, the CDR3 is TGTGCCAGCAGCGGGGGACCCTCTGGGGCCAACGTCCTGACTTTC. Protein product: CASSGGPSGANVLTF.

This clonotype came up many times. CDR3 coding DNA: TGTGCCAGCAGTGAAGGGTATGGAGGTCAGCCCCAGCATTTT. Translated: CASSEGYGGQPQHF. The chain uses TRBV6-1 and TRBJ1-5; no definite D call. The ends were cut back, 1 base at V and 6 bases at J, with 10 bases in the middle. Germline values: CDR1 MNHNS, CDR2 SASEGT. The CDR3 loop spans 14 amino acids.

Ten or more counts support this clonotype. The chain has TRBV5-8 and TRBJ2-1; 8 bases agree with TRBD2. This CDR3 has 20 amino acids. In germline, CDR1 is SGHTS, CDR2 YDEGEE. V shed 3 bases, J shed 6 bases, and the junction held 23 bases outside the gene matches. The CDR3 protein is CASSSSRGTRSRLRVNEQFF. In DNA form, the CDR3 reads TGTGCCAGCAGCTCCTCCCGGGGGACTAGAAGTAGATTGAGGGTCAATGAGCAGTTCTTC. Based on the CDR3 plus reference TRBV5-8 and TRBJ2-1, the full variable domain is EAGVTQSPTHLIKTRGQQATLRCSPISGHTSVYWYQQALGLGLQFLLWYDEGEERNRGNFPPRFSGRQFPNYSSELNVNALELEDSALYLCASSSSRGTRSRLRVNEQFFGPGTRLTVL.

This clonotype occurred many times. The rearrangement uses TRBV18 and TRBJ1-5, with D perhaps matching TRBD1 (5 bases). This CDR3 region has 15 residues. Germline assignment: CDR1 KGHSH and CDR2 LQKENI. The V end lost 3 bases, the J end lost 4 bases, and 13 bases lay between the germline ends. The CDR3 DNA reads TGTGCCAGCTCACCTTTCGGGACTCAAAATCAGCCCCAGCATTTT. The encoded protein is CASSPFGTQNQPQHF.

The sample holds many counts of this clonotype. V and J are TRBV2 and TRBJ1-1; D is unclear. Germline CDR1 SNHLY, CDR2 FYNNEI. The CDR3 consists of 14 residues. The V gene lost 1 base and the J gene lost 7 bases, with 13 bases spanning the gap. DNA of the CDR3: TGTGCCAGCAGTGAAGGGGCAGGTATATTTGAAGCTTTCTTT. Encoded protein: CASSEGAGIFEAFF. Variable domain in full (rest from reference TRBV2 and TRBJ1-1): EPEVTQTPSHQVTQMGQEVILRCVPISNHLYFYWYRQILGQKVEFLVSFYNNEISEKSEIFDDQFSVERPDGSNFTLKIRSTKLEDSAMYFCASSEGAGIFEAFFGQGTRLTVV.

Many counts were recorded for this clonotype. CDR3 loop: CASSLGSGGLNTEAFF. CDR3 bases: TGCGCCAGCAGCTTGGGGTCGGGGGGCTTGAACACTGAAGCTTTCTTT. This chain uses TRBV5-1 with TRBJ1-1; D may be TRBD1 (6 bases). Germline V gene sequence: CDR1 SGHRS, CDR2 YFSETQ. The CDR3 has 16 amino acids. Trimming took off 0 bases at V and 0 bases at J, with 12 bases between the two ends.

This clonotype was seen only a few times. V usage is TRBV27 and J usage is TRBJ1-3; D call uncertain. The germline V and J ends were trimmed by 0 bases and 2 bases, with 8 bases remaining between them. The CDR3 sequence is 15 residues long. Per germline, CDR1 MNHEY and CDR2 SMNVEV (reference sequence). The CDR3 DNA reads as TGTGCCAGCAGTTTATCGTTGACACCTGGAAACACCATATATTTT. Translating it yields CASSLSLTPGNTIYF.

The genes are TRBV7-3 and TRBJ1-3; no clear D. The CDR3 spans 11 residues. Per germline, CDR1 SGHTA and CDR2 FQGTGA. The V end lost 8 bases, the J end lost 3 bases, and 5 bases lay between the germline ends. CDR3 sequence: CASGDGNTIYF. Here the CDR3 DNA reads TGTGCCAGCGGTGATGGAAACACCATATATTTT.

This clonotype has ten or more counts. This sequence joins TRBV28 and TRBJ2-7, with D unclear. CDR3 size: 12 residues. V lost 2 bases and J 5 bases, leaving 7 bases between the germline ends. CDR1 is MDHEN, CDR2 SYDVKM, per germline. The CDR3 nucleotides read TGTGCCAGCAGTTTAAGGCTGAACGAGCAGTACTTC. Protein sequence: CASSLRLNEQYF.

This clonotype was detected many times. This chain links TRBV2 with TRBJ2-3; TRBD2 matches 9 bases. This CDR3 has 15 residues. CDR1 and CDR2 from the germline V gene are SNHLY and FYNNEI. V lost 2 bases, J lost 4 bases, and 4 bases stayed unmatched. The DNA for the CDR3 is TGTGCCAGCAGTGAACAAGCGGGAGGCCCAGATACGCAGTATTTT. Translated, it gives CASSEQAGGPDTQYF.

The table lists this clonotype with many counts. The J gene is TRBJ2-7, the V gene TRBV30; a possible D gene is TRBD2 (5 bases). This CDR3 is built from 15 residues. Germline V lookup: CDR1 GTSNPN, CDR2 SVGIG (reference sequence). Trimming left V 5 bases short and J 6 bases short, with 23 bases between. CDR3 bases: TGTGCCTGGGGTATAGAGAGGGCCCTCATCACCGAGCAGTACTTC. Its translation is CAWGIERALITEQYF.

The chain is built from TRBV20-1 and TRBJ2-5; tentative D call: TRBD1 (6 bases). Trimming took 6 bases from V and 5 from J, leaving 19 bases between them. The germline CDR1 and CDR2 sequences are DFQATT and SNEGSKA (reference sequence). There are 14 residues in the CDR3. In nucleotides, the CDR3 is TGCAGTGCAAAGGACAGAGCCTTCGGTGAGACCCAGTACTTC. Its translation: CSAKDRAFGETQYF.

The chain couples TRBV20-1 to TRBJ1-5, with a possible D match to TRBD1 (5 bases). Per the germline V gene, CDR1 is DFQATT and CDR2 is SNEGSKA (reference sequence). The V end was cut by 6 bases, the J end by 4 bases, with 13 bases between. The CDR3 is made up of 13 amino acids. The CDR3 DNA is TGCAGTGCCCTTGACAGATCAAATCAGCCCCAGCATTTT. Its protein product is CSALDRSNQPQHF.

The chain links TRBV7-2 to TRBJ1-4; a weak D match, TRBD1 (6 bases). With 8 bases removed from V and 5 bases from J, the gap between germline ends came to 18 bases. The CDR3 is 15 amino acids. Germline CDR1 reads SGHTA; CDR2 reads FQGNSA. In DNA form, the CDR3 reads TGTGCCAGCGGCTACCGTGGGGGGCGGAATGAAAAACTGTTTTTT. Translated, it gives CASGYRGGRNEKLFF.

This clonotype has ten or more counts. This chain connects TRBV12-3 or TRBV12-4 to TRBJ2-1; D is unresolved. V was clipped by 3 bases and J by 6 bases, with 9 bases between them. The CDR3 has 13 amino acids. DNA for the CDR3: TGTGCCAGCAGTTTGGTGCTATTCAATGAGCAGTTCTTC. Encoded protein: CASSLVLFNEQFF.

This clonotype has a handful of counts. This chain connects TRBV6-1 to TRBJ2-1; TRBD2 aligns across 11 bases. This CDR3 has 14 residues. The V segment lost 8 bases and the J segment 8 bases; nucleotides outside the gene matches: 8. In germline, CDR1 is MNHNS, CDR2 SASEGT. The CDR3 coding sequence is TGTGCCAGCCAACTAGCGGGGGTGATCGATGAGCAGTTCTTC. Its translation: CASQLAGVIDEQFF.

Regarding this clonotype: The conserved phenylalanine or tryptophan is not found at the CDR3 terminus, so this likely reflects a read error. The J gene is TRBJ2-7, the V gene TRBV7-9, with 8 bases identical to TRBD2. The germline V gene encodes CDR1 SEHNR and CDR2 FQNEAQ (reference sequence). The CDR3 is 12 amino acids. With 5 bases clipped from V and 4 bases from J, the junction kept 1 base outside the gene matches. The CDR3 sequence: CASSKRGYEQYL. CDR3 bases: TGTGCCAGCAGCAAGCGGGGGTACGAGCAGTACCTC.